The 10 T cell receptor beta chains below were found in one sample sequenced in a study of CD8 T cells in Susac syndrome. An input of about 0.5 to 1 ug of RNA was subjected to reverse transcription using random hexamers. In TCRdb, the immunoSEQ multiplex PCR reads were re-called with MiXCR into one record per CDR3 protein. The table shows 160,000 or so distinct CDR3 sequences, with around 95% occurring only once. The specimen was CD4+ T cells from PBMCs. The source is a human donor in good health.

The chain carries TRBV12-5 and TRBJ2-1, with D unclear. Germline lookup yields CDR1 LGHNT and CDR2 FRNRAP. This CDR3 is built from 13 residues. V was pared by 3 bases and J by 2 bases, with 5 bases between. The CDR3 DNA sequence: TGTGCTAGTGGTTTCCGGACCTACAATGAGCAGTTCTTC. This translates into CASGFRTYNEQFF.

There are a few counts of this clonotype. The chain carries TRBV3-1 and TRBJ2-3; tentatively, D is TRBD2 (6 bases). Trimming left V 3 bases short and J 5 bases short, with 6 bases between. The CDR3 runs to 12 residues. The germline V gene has CDR1 LGHDT and CDR2 YNNKEL (reference sequence). The CDR3 region has the DNA TGTGCCAGCAGCCAGGGAGGAGATACGCAGTATTTT. Protein: CASSQGGDTQYF.

This sequence joins TRBV6-5 and TRBJ2-3; 12 positions match TRBD2. There are 15 residues in the CDR3. J lost 6 bases, V lost 2 bases, and 3 bases had no gene match. CDR1 and CDR2 (germline): MNHEY, SVGAGI. This CDR3 is CASSYRGLAGDTQYF. The CDR3 DNA reads as TGTGCCAGCAGTTACAGAGGACTAGCGGGGGATACGCAGTATTTT.

The CDR3 DNA sequence: TGCGCCAGCAGTGAGGACAGGGACGAGCAGTACTTC. It translates to CASSEDRDEQYF. This sequence joins TRBV10-2 and TRBJ2-7; 7 bases fit TRBD1. Germline V gene sequence: CDR1 WSHSY, CDR2 SAAADI. This CDR3 comprises 12 residues. V lost 2 bases to trimming and J lost 5 bases; unmatched junction nucleotides: 0.

The rearrangement uses TRBV7-2 and TRBJ2-2; 7 bases agree with TRBD1. The germline gives CDR1 SGHTA, CDR2 FQGNSA. Trimming took 4 bases from V and 4 from J; bases not matched to a gene: 3. The CDR3 is 14 residues long. The CDR3 protein is CASSSDRATGELFF. The CDR3 DNA reads TGTGCCAGCAGCTCTGACAGGGCCACCGGGGAGCTGTTTTTT.

The V call is TRBV6-6, the J call TRBJ2-2, with D tentatively TRBD1 (7 bases). CDR1 is MNHNY and CDR2 is SVGAGI in the germline V gene (reference sequence). The CDR3 is 15 residues long. The ends were cut back, 7 bases at V and 6 bases at J, with 18 bases in the middle. The CDR3 nucleotides read TGTGCCAGCACCCCCAGGGGGGCCTCCTCCGGGGAGCTGTTTTTT. As protein: CASTPRGASSGELFF.

This clonotype appeared a single time. The chain links TRBV29-1 to TRBJ1-1, with D maybe TRBD1 (5 bases). This CDR3 comprises 13 residues. V was cut by 1 base and J by 4 bases, with 10 bases left in between. Germline V gene lookup returns CDR1 SQVTM and CDR2 ANQGSEA. The CDR3 protein is CSVEVQDSTEAFF. CDR3 bases: TGCAGCGTTGAAGTACAGGATTCCACTGAAGCTTTCTTT.

There are a few counts of this clonotype. This rearrangement joins TRBV7-2 to TRBJ1-2; perhaps TRBD1 as D (6 bases). Germline assignment: CDR1 SGHTA and CDR2 FQGNSA. The CDR3 spans 13 residues. The ends were cut back, 1 base at V and 6 bases at J, with 9 bases in the middle. In DNA form, the CDR3 reads TGTGCCAGCAGCTTAGAGCCAGGGGATGGCTACACCTTC. It yields the protein CASSLEPGDGYTF.

The gene calls are TRBV5-1 and TRBJ1-1, with D possibly matching TRBD1 (5 bases). Trimming shortened V by 6 bases and J by 4 bases, and 19 bases separated the two germline ends. Germline CDR1 and CDR2: SGHRS and YFSETQ. This CDR3 is built from 15 residues. CDR3 sequence: CASTSGLRGFTEAFF. CDR3 coding DNA: TGCGCCAGCACCTCTGGGTTAAGGGGCTTCACTGAAGCTTTCTTT.

The chain joins TRBV7-2 to TRBJ2-6; unclear D gene. The CDR3 runs 15 residues. CDR1 is SGHTA and CDR2 is FQGNSA in the germline V gene. Trimming stripped 5 bases from V and 0 bases from J, with 8 bases between. In nucleotides, the CDR3 is TGTGCCAGCAGCCCCAGAGGCTCTGGGGCCAACGTCCTGACTTTC. The encoded protein is CASSPRGSGANVLTF.